This T cell receptor (beta chain) was profiled in a study of tumor-infiltrating lymphocytes in primary liver carcinoma. From roughly 470 ng total RNA, TCR beta cDNA was generated with a primer in the constant region. A slightly modified ARM-PCR protocol with three nested multiplex PCR rounds produced these TCR beta libraries. In the first two PCR rounds, TRBV1-TRBV30 forward primers were paired with a C-beta reverse primer, and each round lasted roughly 9 cycles. TCRdb ran MiXCR on the multiplex PCR reads and lists one entry per CDR3 protein. The table includes 95,000 to 150,000 distinct CDR3 sequences, 55% to 75% detected once. General observations from the study: For tumor-adjacent and tumor-blood pairs, overlap was less than that seen for tumor region pairs.

The tissue used was unsorted bulk material of about 19-34 mg. RNA and DNA were co-extracted from it with the AllPrep DNA/RNA mini kit. The CDR3 consists of 15 residues. Germline loops: CDR1 LGHNA, CDR2 YNFKEQ. A word on this clonotype: Its target is unknown. Germline and junction disagree at one end, which may indicate a read error.

The V gene is TRBV4-2, the J gene TRBJ2-3; 10 bases line up with TRBD2. The sequenced sample was liver tumor tissue from sampling region 3. Subset given: tumor region T3, left-lateral pole. This receptor was taken from a woman aged 60 to 75 with primary liver carcinoma and hepatitis B virus infection. In DNA, the CDR3 is TGTGCCGGCAGCCAAGGACTAGCGGGCACAGATACGCAGTATTTT. Translated: CAGSQGLAGTDTQYF.